This entry is about one T cell receptor beta chain. Cohort 3 recovery required two negative PCRs, clearance, or symptom resolution. Produced via immunoSEQ multiplex PCR; TCRdb's table is partial and in-frame only. The sample lists over 200,000 clones; 70% to 90% were seen once. The data originate from a study of blood T cell repertoires in COVID-19. This CDR3 contains 11 residues. The germline gives CDR1 DFQATT, CDR2 SNEGSKA (reference sequence). The V end was cut by 4 bases, the J end by 4 bases, with 5 bases between. Input material: PBMCs or T cells enriched from blood (not recorded which). This chain joins TRBV20-1 and TRBJ2-1; unclear D gene. This TCR was recovered from a man in his late teens or twenties who had recovered from COVID-19. The CDR3 region has the DNA TGCAGTGCTATCCAGTACAATGAGCAGTTCTTC. Protein sequence: CSAIQYNEQFF.